Listed below are T cell receptor beta chains from one sample, sequenced in a study of T cells after yellow fever vaccination. One entry per CDR3 protein results from TCRdb running MiXCR on the 5' RACE reads. The table lists about 58,000 distinct CDR3 sequences, approximately 7.7% of them singletons, with 30% to 40% in the top ten. The source material was CD8+ T cells sorted from PBMCs, sampled on the day of the first yellow fever vaccination. These receptors all stem from a man younger than 35 who received the YFV17D yellow fever vaccine. The CDR3 runs from the conserved cysteine through the conserved F or W. Each record gives: V gene, J gene, CDR3 protein.

TRBV7-9	TRBJ1-4	CASSPTGFNEKLFF
TRBV25-1	TRBJ1-1	CASSDQAGNTEAFF
TRBV28	TRBJ1-1	CASARRTPEAFF